The TCR beta chain described here comes from a study of tumor-infiltrating lymphocytes in primary liver carcinoma. Study-level points and caveats: Tumor top-250-clone fractions significantly exceeded those of blood (p = 0.039). Tumor region pairs overlapped more than did tumor-adjacent and tumor-blood pairs.

This clonotype was found many times. Antigen specificity is unknown. Each 20-30 mg portion of unsorted bulk tissue served as the source for co-extraction of RNA and DNA. Using a constant-region primer together with ProtoScript II reverse transcriptase, TCR beta cDNA was made from about 490 ng of total RNA. Modified slightly, ARM-PCR produced TCR beta libraries over three nested multiplex PCR rounds. MiXCR, run by TCRdb on the multiplex PCR reads, gives a single entry per CDR3 protein. Altogether some 43,000 distinct CDR3 sequences are present, 55% to 75% being singletons, with the ten largest covering just under 30%. The receptor was derived from a man in his forties or fifties with primary liver carcinoma and hepatitis B virus infection. The sample comprised liver tumor tissue from sampling region 5. The subset: tumor region T5, tumor centre.

The DNA for the CDR3 is TGTGCCAGCAGTTACTCGGTTCTAGCGGGAGAAGGGGCGACCCAGTACTTC. Amino acid sequence: CASSYSVLAGEGATQYF. This rearrangement joins TRBV6-5 to TRBJ2-5, with 10 bases lining up with TRBD2. Germline values: CDR1 MNHEY, CDR2 SVGAGI. There are 17 residues in the CDR3. V dropped 0 bases and J dropped 7; count of bases not matched to a gene: 11.